This TCR beta chain was sequenced in a study of blood T cell repertoires in COVID-19. The CDR3 runs 15 residues. In the authors' methods: For nucleated cells, counts were estimated from reference gene primer amplification. Repertoires were generated with immunoSEQ multiplex PCR, while TCRdb's copy carries only in-frame clones and drops some. V and J calls plus clone size are reproduced from that table; the DNA served to infer D and trimming. The sample consists of around 400,000 clones, over 75% of them appearing once. Recruitment covered about two dozen US areas and drew participants whose ages spanned roughly 18 to 95 years. A COVID-19 case had been met by exposed participants during the 2 weeks before study entry.

The chain is built from TRBV21-1 and TRBJ1-3. TRBV21-1 is a listed pseudogene. The clonotype comes from a woman younger than 30 who had been exposed to COVID-19. Sequencing was done on a sample of PBMCs or T cells enriched from blood (not recorded which). The CDR3 nucleotides are TGTGCCAGCAGCAAAGAGCCGGGGGCTGGAAACACCATATATTTT. This codes for CASSKEPGAGNTIYF.